The clone carrying this TCR beta chain was counted only a few times. Reverse transcribed after extraction, RNA yielded cDNA as the sequencing template. Profiling relied on immunoSEQ multiplex PCR, and the TCRdb table lists in-frame clones only, not all of them. The sample records roughly 190,000 clones, about 65% being singletons. These data belong to a study of CD8+ T cells in alopecia areata. Noted treatment: oral pan-JAK inhibitor, 5-10 mg twice daily. Trimming pared 0 bases from V and 6 bases from J, leaving 11 bases between. Looked up from germline, CDR1 is SGHAT and CDR2 is FQNNGV. This CDR3 comprises 14 residues.

The sequence derives from a human donor with alopecia areata. Sequences were derived from CD4+ T cells sorted from blood, sampled at approximately week 49, from a patient treated with tofacitinib. The V gene is TRBV11-2, the J gene TRBJ2-5; D not resolved. CDR3 nucleotide sequence: TGTGCCAGCAGCTTAGAACCATCTGGGAAGACCCAGTACTTC. Protein product: CASSLEPSGKTQYF.